This T cell receptor (beta chain) was profiled in a study of beta chain features in type 1 diabetes. Broader study findings: TCRB repertoires of naive, central memory and Treg cells appeared more similar among patients than among healthy donors. Equally in patients and controls, PCR might preferentially amplify shorter templates.

In regard to this clone: Its antigen remains unidentified.

Every isolated RNA sample was fully reverse transcribed, so sequencing captured expressed TCRB transcripts. Data came from immunoSEQ multiplex PCR; TCRdb stores just in-frame clones and leaves some out. The repertoire includes about 150,000 clones, about 8.1% of them detected once, and approximately 0.65% sits in the top ten. The CDR3 spans 12 residues. From germline, CDR1 is SQVTM and CDR2 ANQGSEA. The germline V and J ends were trimmed by 4 bases and 3 bases, with 10 bases remaining between them. Cells sorted by CD45RO/CCR7/CD25/CD127/CD95/CD27 comprised CD4+ naive, central memory, regulatory and stem cell-like memory cells.

The receptor was isolated from a man aged 18 to 29 in good health. The rearrangement uses TRBV29-1 and TRBJ2-7; possible D gene TRBD2, 7 bases. Sequencing was done on a sample of central memory CD4+ T cells from blood. DNA for the CDR3: TGCAGCGTTGGAGGGGGGGTCTACGAGCAGTACTTC. It is translated as CSVGGGVYEQYF.